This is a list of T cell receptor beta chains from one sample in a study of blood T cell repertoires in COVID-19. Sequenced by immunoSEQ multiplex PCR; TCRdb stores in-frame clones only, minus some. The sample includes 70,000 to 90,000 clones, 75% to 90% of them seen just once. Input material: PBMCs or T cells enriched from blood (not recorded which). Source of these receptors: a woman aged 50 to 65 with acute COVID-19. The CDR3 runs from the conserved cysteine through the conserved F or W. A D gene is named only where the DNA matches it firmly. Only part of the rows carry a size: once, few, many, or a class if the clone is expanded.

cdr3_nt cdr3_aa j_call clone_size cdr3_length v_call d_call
TGTGCCAGCTCACCACCCGGCGGGAGGGGTAGCGAGCAGTACTTC CASSPPGGRGSEQYF TRBJ2-7 few 15 TRBV18 TRBD2
TGCAGCACAGGAGAAAGGGGGCAGCTGACAGATACGCAGTATTTT CSTGERGQLTDTQYF TRBJ2-3 NA 15 TRBV29-1 TRBD1
TGTGCCAGCCAGACAGGAGAGAATCAGCCCCAGCATTTT CASQTGENQPQHF TRBJ1-5 NA 13 TRBV2 NA
TGTGCCAGCAGCCGCGGGACAGGGGCGCTCCTAGAGACCCAGTACTTC CASSRGTGALLETQYF TRBJ2-5 once 16 TRBV7-8 TRBD1
TGTGCCAGCAGCCCCAGACAGGGGAGTGAAGCTTTCTTT CASSPRQGSEAFF TRBJ1-1 NA 13 TRBV7-2 TRBD1
TGTGCCAGCGGCCGGGACACTGGAAACACCATATATTTT CASGRDTGNTIYF TRBJ1-3 NA 13 TRBV27 NA
TGTGCCAGCTCACCAAATCCGGACAGGGAAGGATATGGCTACACCTTC CASSPNPDREGYGYTF TRBJ1-2 NA 16 TRBV18 TRBD1
TGTGCCAGCAGCCCTAGAGCAGTCCTCTCTGGAAACACCATATATTTT CASSPRAVLSGNTIYF TRBJ1-3 NA 16 TRBV7-9 NA
TGTGCCAGTAGTATAGAAAAAAGTCGGGATGAGCAGTTCTTC CASSIEKSRDEQFF TRBJ2-1 NA 14 TRBV19 NA
TGTGCCAGCAGCTTGGGGACTAGCCTTAACAACGAGCAGTTCTTC CASSLGTSLNNEQFF TRBJ2-1 NA 15 TRBV5-5 TRBD2
TGTGCCTGGACAGGGGCCGCCCAATTTGGTGAAGCTTTCTTT CAWTGAAQFGEAFF TRBJ1-1 NA 14 TRBV30 NA
TGTGCCCAAGGTCGGGACAGGGGGCAGCCCCAGCATTTT CAQGRDRGQPQHF TRBJ1-5 once 13 TRBV30 TRBD1
TGTGCCAGCTCATCTCGCGCGGGGGACGGCACTGAAGCTTTCTTT CASSSRAGDGTEAFF TRBJ1-1 NA 15 TRBV18 NA
TGTGCCAGCAGCAACCCCAGAAGGGGCACTGAAGCTTTCTTT CASSNPRRGTEAFF TRBJ1-1 NA 14 TRBV21-1 NA
TGTGCCAGCAGTTCGGGGGGAGTAGGTGTCGAAAAACTGTTTTTT CASSSGGVGVEKLFF TRBJ1-4 NA 15 TRBV2 NA
TGCGCCAGCAGCCAAGAGTCAGGGGGCAGGAAGAACACTGAAGCTTTCTTT CASSQESGGRKNTEAFF TRBJ1-1 NA 17 TRBV4-1 TRBD1
TGCGCCAGCACCGACGGACGGACTAGCTCCTACGAGCAGTACTTC CASTDGRTSSYEQYF TRBJ2-7 NA 15 TRBV10-2 TRBD2
TGTGCCAGCAGCCCCGGGACAGATTACAATGAGCAGTTCTTC CASSPGTDYNEQFF TRBJ2-1 few 14 TRBV7-9 TRBD1
TGTGCCAGCAGCTTAGCCGGGACAGGGGATCCGCAGTATTTT CASSLAGTGDPQYF TRBJ2-3 once 14 TRBV11-3 TRBD1
TGTGCCAGCAGCTTAGCGGGAGGGGACAATGAGCAGTTCTTC CASSLAGGDNEQFF TRBJ2-1 NA 14 TRBV11-2 TRBD2
TGTGCCATCAGTGAGGGAGGGACTAGCGGGCGAGGAGCTTACAATGAGCAGTTCTTC CAISEGGTSGRGAYNEQFF TRBJ2-1 NA 19 TRBV10-3 TRBD2
TGTGCCAGCAGCTTTGGAGGGTTTGAGCAGTTCTTC CASSFGGFEQFF TRBJ2-1 NA 12 TRBV5-4 NA
TGTGCCAGTAGTACAGGACAGTACACTGAAGCTTTCTTT CASSTGQYTEAFF TRBJ1-1 few 13 TRBV19 NA
TGTGCCAGCAGTTCAGCCGGGACAGGGGGCCGCGGTGGCTACACCTTC CASSSAGTGGRGGYTF TRBJ1-2 NA 16 TRBV27 TRBD1
TGTGCCAGCAGCTTATCGGTGACGGGAGGGCCTACTGAGCAGTTCTTC CASSLSVTGGPTEQFF TRBJ2-1 NA 16 TRBV7-8 TRBD2
TGTGCCAGCAGTGATCGGGTATCGGGCACAGATACGCAGTATTTT CASSDRVSGTDTQYF TRBJ2-3 NA 15 TRBV25-1 NA
TGTGCCAGCAGCTCCAGACTAGCGGTGAACACCGGGGAGCTGTTTTTT CASSSRLAVNTGELFF TRBJ2-2 NA 16 TRBV7-9 TRBD2
TGTGCCAGCAGCTTAGGCGTGGGAGGGTTTCCTGAGCAGTTCTTC CASSLGVGGFPEQFF TRBJ2-1 NA 15 TRBV7-2 TRBD2
TGTGCCAGTAGCGGAGTGTACAATGAGCAGTTCTTC CASSGVYNEQFF TRBJ2-1 NA 12 TRBV27 NA
TGTGCCAGCAGCCAAGTCTTCGGGACAGCAACTCACAATGAGCAGTTCTTC CASSQVFGTATHNEQFF TRBJ2-1 NA 17 TRBV14 TRBD1
TGTGCCATCAGTGCGGCGGGAGGGCCGGGAGATACGCAGTATTTT CAISAAGGPGDTQYF TRBJ2-3 NA 15 TRBV10-3 TRBD2
TGTGCCACCAGTGTTGGAGGGAGAGGAGATACGCAGTATTTT CATSVGGRGDTQYF TRBJ2-3 NA 14 TRBV24-1 NA
TGCGCCAGCAGCTTGTCCGGGACTCGATCCACCGGGGAGCTGTTTTTT CASSLSGTRSTGELFF TRBJ2-2 NA 16 TRBV5-1 NA
TGTGCCAGCAGCTACCTAGCGGGCGACTACGAGCAGTACTTC CASSYLAGDYEQYF TRBJ2-7 NA 14 TRBV7-8 TRBD2
TGTGCCAGCAGCTCAGCGGGGACTAGCACAGATACGCAGTATTTT CASSSAGTSTDTQYF TRBJ2-3 NA 15 TRBV25-1 TRBD2
TGTGCCAGCATCACCACCGAGAGTCCTATCTCTGGAAACACCATATATTTT CASITTESPISGNTIYF TRBJ1-3 once 17 TRBV25-1 NA
TGTGCCAGCAGCTCGACTCTCCCGAACACCGGGGAGCTGTTTTTT CASSSTLPNTGELFF TRBJ2-2 NA 15 TRBV7-3 NA